This section outlines one TCR beta chain sequence together with its context. The data derive from a study of T cell changes during pregnancy in multiple sclerosis. The CDR3 runs to 18 residues. Trimming stripped 4 bases from V and 0 bases from J, with 17 bases between. Germline lookup yields CDR1 SGHRS and CDR2 YFSETQ. The repertoire was sequenced with immunoSEQ multiplex PCR; TCRdb's copy has only in-frame clones and lacks some. The table has around 39,000 clones, almost 95% seen once. The chain is built from TRBV5-1 and TRBJ1-6, with a tentative D call TRBD1 (6 bases). This specimen consisted of CD4+ T cells from peripheral blood mononuclear cells, obtained in the third trimester of pregnancy. The source is a female donor in good health, enrolled as a control in a pregnancy study. CDR3 sequence (DNA): TGCGCCAGCAGCCGCGACAGGTCCGGAAGCTCCTATAATTCACCCCTCCACTTT. Protein: CASSRDRSGSSYNSPLHF.